This T cell receptor beta chain stems from a study of blood T cell repertoires in COVID-19. Profiled with immunoSEQ multiplex PCR; TCRdb holds only in-frame clones, not every one. The sample consists of 95,000 to 150,000 clones, roughly 90% of them appearing once. V lost 0 bases to trimming and J lost 6 bases, with 5 bases between them. This CDR3 region has 13 residues. The germline CDR1 and CDR2 sequences are MNHEY and SMNVEV (reference sequence). This chain links TRBV27 with TRBJ2-2; the D is unclear. The sequencing input was peripheral blood. This TCR was sampled from a man aged 50-59 years with COVID-19, enrolled during active disease. CDR3 sequence reads: CASSLSRAGELFF. CDR3 sequence (DNA): TGTGCCAGCAGTTTATCTCGAGCCGGGGAGCTGTTTTTT.